This T cell receptor beta chain is drawn from a study of tumor and adjacent non-tumor tissue in lung cancer. Whole-study context: Patients were aged roughly 30 to 76, 10 men and about five women, stage I to III. Study-wide results and limits: Significantly higher TCR diversity was found in tumor than normal lung.

Note on this clonotype: The antigen is not known.

TCRbeta libraries were built with three rounds of nested PCR, modified from ARM-PCR. TCRdb used MiXCR to reprocess the multiplex PCR reads, holding one entry per CDR3 protein. Of 60,000 to 85,000 distinct CDR3 sequences listed, around 74% are singletons. The CDR3 runs to 15 residues. Germline loops: CDR1 MNHEY, CDR2 SVGAGI. V was clipped by 5 bases and J by 3 bases, with 17 bases between them. The template was RNA from unsorted bulk tissue. The chain uses TRBV6-5 and TRBJ2-7; D tentatively reads TRBD1 or TRBD2 (5 bases each). The sequencing sample was made of lung tumor tissue. The receptor was isolated from a woman aged 45-65 years with non-small cell lung cancer. In DNA, the CDR3 is TGTGCCAGCAGTCTGAGGGTAGGGACGGGCTACGAGCAGTACTTC. Amino acid sequence: CASSLRVGTGYEQYF.